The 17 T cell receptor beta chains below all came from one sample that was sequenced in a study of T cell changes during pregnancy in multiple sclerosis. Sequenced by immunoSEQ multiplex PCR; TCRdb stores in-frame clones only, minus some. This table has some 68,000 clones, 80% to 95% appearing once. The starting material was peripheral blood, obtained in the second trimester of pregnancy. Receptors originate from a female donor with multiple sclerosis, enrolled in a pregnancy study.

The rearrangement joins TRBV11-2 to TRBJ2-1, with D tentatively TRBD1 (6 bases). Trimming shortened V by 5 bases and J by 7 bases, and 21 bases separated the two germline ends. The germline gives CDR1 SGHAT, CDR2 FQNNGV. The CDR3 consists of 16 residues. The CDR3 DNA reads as TGTGCCAGCAGCCCGAGGCTCGTTCAGGGGCTAAATGAGCAGTTCTTC. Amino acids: CASSPRLVQGLNEQFF.

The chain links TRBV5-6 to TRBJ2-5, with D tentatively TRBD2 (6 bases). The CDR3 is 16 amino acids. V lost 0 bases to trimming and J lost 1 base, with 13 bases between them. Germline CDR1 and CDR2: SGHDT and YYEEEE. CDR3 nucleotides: TGTGCCAGCAGCTTGGGGCTAGCGTCGATCCAAGAGACCCAGTACTTC. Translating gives CASSLGLASIQETQYF.

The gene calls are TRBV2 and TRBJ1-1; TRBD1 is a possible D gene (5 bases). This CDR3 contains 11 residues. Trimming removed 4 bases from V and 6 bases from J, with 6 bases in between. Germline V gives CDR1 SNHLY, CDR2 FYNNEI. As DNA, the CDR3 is TGTGCCAGCAGTGTAGGGGCTGAAGCTTTCTTT. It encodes CASSVGAEAFF.

CDR3 sequence (DNA): TGTGCCAGCAGTCAGGGGGTCGGGCAGCCCCAGCATTTT. Translation gives CASSQGVGQPQHF. The chain uses TRBV27 and TRBJ1-5; 7 bases line up with TRBD1. CDR1 MNHEY and CDR2 SMNVEV come from the germline V gene (reference sequence). Trimming removed 5 bases from V and 7 bases from J; junction bases left unmatched: 5. The CDR3 runs to 13 residues.

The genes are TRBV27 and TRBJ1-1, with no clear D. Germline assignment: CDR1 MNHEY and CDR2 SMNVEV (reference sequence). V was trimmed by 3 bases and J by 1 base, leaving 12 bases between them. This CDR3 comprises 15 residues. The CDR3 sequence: CASSFWSAGNTEAFF. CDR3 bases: TGTGCCAGCAGTTTTTGGAGTGCGGGGAACACTGAAGCTTTCTTT.

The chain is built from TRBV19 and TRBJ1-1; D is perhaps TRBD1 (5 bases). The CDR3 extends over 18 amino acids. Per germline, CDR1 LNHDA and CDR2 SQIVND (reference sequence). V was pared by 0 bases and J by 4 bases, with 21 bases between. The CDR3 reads CASSIERTKRRLTTEAFF. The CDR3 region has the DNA TGTGCCAGTAGTATAGAAAGGACAAAGAGACGATTGACCACTGAAGCTTTCTTT. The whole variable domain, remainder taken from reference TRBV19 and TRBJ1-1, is DGGITQSPKYLFRKEGQNVTLSCEQNLNHDAMYWYRQDPGQGLRLIYYSQIVNDFQKGDIAEGYSVSREKKESFPLTVTSAQKNPTAFYLCASSIERTKRRLTTEAFFGQGTRLTVV.

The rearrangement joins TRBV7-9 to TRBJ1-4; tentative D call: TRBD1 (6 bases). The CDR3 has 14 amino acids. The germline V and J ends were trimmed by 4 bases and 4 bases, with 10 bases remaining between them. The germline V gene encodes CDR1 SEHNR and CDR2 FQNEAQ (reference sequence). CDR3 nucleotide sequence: TGTGCCAGCAGCTGGGGACACCGTAATGAAAAACTGTTTTTT. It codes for CASSWGHRNEKLFF.

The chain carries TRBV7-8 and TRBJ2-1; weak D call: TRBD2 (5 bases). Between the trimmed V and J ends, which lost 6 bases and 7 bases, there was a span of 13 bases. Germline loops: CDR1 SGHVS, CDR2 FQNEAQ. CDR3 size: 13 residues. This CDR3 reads CASRISASNEQFF. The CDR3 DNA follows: TGTGCCAGCAGAATTAGCGCCTCAAATGAGCAGTTCTTC.

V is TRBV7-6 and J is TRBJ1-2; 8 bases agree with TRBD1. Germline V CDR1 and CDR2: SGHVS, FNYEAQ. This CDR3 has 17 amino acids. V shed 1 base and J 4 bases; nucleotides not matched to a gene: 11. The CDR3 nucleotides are TGTGCCAGCAGCTTAGACGGACAGGGAGCAACGGGCTATGGCTACACCTTC. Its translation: CASSLDGQGATGYGYTF.

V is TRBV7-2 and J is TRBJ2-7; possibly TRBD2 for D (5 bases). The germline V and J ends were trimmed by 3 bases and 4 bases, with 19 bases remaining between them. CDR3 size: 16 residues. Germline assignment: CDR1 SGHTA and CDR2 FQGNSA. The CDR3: CASSFGRGDRGYEQYF. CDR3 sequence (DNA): TGTGCCAGCAGCTTCGGCCGGGGTGACCGGGGTTACGAGCAGTACTTC.

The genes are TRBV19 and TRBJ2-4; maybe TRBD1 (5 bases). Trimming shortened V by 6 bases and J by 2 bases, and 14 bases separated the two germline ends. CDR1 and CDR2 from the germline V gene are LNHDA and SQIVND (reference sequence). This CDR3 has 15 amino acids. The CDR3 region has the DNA TGTGCCAGTAGCCCTTTGGGGCAGTCCAAAAACATTCAGTACTTC. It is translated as CASSPLGQSKNIQYF.

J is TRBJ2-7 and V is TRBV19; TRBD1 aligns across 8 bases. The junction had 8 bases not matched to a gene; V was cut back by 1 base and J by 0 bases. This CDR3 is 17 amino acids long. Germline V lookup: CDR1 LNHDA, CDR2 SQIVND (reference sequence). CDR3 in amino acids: CASSIARTGQSSYEQYF. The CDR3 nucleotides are TGTGCCAGTAGTATAGCCCGGACAGGGCAGAGCTCCTACGAGCAGTACTTC.

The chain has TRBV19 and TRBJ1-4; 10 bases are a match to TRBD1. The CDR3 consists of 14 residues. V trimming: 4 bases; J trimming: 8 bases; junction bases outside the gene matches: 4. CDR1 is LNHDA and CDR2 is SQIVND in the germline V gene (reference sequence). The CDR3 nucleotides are TGTGCCAGTAGTACCGACAGGGGGCACGAAAAACTGTTTTTT. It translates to CASSTDRGHEKLFF. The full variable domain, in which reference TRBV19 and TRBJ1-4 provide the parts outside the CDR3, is DGGITQSPKYLFRKEGQNVTLSCEQNLNHDAMYWYRQDPGQGLRLIYYSQIVNDFQKGDIAEGYSVSREKKESFPLTVTSAQKNPTAFYLCASSTDRGHEKLFFGSGTQLSVL.

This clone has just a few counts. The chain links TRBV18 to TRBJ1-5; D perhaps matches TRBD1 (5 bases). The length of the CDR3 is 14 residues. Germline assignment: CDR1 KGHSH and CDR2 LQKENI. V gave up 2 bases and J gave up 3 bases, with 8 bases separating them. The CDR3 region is CASSPTGPNQPQHF. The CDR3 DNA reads TGTGCCAGCTCACCAACAGGCCCCAATCAGCCCCAGCATTTT.

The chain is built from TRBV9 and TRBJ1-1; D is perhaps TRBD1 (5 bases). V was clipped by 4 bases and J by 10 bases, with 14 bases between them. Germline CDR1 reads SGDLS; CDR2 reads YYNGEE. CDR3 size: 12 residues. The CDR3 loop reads CASSPLGRGAFF. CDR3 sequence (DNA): TGTGCCAGCAGCCCGTTAGGTAGGGGAGCTTTCTTT.

DNA for the CDR3: TGCGCCAGCAGCCCCATCGTTGGGACAGGGGGCCCTGAAGCTTTCTTT. The encoded protein is CASSPIVGTGGPEAFF. J is TRBJ1-1 and V is TRBV5-1, with 12 nucleotides matching TRBD1. Germline V gives CDR1 SGHRS, CDR2 YFSETQ. The J segment lost 6 bases and the V segment lost 4 bases, leaving 10 bases of the junction unmatched. The CDR3 spans 16 residues.

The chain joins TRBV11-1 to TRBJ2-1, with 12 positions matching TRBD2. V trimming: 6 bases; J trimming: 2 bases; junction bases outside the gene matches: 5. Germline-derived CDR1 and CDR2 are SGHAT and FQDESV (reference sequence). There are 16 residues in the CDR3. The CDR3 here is CASSSLAGGPYNEQFF. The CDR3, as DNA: TGTGCCAGCAGTTCACTAGCGGGGGGCCCCTACAATGAGCAGTTCTTC. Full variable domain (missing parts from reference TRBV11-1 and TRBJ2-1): EAEVAQSPRYKITEKSQAVAFWCDPISGHATLYWYRQILGQGPELLVQFQDESVVDDSQLPKDRFSAERLKGVDSTLKIQPAELGDSAMYLCASSSLAGGPYNEQFFGPGTRLTVL.